This TCR beta chain was recovered during a study of cytomegalovirus exposure and HLA in healthy donors. The primer mix had 60 Vbeta and 13 Jbeta primers. Some clones are missing from TCRdb's copy, which holds only in-frame ones; the method was immunoSEQ multiplex PCR. Seen here are around 85,000 clones, roughly three quarters observed once, and the top ten hold more than 20%. The CDR3 extends over 13 amino acids. Germline V CDR1 and CDR2: MGHDK, SYGVNS. J lost 4 bases, V lost 10 bases, and 2 bases had no gene match. This clonotype was obtained from a woman aged 45-60 years in good health and CMV-seropositive. The chain combines TRBV25-1 with TRBJ1-6; 9 bases are shared with TRBD1. What was sequenced was PBMCs. The CDR3 DNA is TGTGCCACAGGACAGGGGTATAATTCACCCCTCCACTTT. Amino acid sequence: CATGQGYNSPLHF. The full variable domain, with the rest looked up from reference TRBV25-1 and TRBJ1-6, is EADIYQTPRYLVIGTGKKITLECSQTMGHDKMYWYQQDPGMELHLIHYSYGVNSTEKGDLSSESTVSRIRTEHFPLTLESARPSHTSQYLCATGQGYNSPLHFGNGTRLTVT.